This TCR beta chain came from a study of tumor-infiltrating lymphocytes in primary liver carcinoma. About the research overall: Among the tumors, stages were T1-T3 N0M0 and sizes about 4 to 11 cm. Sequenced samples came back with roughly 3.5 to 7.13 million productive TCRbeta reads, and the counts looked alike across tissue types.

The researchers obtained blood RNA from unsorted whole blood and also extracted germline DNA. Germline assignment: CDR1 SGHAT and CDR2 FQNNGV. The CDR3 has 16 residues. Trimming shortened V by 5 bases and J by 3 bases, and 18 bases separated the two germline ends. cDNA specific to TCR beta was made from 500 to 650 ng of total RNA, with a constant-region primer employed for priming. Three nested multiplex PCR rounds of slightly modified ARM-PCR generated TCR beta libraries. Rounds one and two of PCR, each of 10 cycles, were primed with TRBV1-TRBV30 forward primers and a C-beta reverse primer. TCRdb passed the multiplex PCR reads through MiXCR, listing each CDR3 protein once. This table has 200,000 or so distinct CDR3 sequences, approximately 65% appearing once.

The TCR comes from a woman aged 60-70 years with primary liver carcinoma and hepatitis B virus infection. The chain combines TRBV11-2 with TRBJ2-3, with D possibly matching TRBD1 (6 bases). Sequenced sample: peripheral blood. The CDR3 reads CASSPLDRRRTDTQYF. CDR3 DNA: TGTGCCAGCAGCCCGCTTGACAGGAGGAGGACAGATACGCAGTATTTT.